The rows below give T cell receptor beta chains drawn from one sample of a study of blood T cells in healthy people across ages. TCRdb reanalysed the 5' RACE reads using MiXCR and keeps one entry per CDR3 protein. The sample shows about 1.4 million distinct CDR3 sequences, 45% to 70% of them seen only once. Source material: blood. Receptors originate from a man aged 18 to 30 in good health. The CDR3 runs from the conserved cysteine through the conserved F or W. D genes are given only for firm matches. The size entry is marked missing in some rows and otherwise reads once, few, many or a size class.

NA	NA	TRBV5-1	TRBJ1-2	TGCGCCAGCAGCACAACAGGGATCTATGGCTACACCTTC	CASSTTGIYGYTF
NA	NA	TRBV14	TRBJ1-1	TGTGCCAGCAGCCACCCGATGGGTATTGAAGCTTTCTTT	CASSHPMGIEAFF
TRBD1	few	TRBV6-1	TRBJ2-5	TGTGCCAGCAGGACAGGGGTAGAGACCCAGTACTTC	CASRTGVETQYF
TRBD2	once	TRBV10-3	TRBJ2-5	TGTGCCATCAGTGTTGAACTAGCGGGAAGGGAGACCCAGTACTTC	CAISVELAGRETQYF
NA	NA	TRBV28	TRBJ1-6	TGTGCCAGTTGGGAACATCTCACCTATAATTCACCCCTCCACTTT	CASWEHLTYNSPLHF
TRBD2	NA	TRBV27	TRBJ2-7	TGTGCCAGCAACCGAGCGGGGGGCCTTCCCGAGCAGTACTTC	CASNRAGGLPEQYF
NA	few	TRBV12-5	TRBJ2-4	TGTGCTAGTGGTTTCGGTTTGGTCAAAAACATTCAGTACTTC	CASGFGLVKNIQYF
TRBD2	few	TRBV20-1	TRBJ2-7	TGCAGTGCTAGAGGGAGGCTAGCGGGGGAGTCCTACGAGCAGTACTTC	CSARGRLAGESYEQYF
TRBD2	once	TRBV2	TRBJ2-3	TGTGCCAGCCGGGGGGGCAATTCCACAGATACGCAGTATTTT	CASRGGNSTDTQYF
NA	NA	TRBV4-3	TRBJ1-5	TGCGCCAGCAGCCAAGAGGCGGGGGGATATCGCAATCAGCCCCAGCATTTT	CASSQEAGGYRNQPQHF
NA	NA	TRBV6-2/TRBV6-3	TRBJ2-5	TGTGCCAGCAGTGCGGATAGCGTCGAGACCCAGTACTTC	CASSADSVETQYF
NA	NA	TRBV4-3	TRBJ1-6	TGCGCCAGCAGCCAAGGGACACTTAGTTCACCCCTCCACTTT	CASSQGTLSSPLHF
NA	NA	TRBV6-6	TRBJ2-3	TGTGCCAGCAGGGGTAATCCCGAAAGGGCGACGCAGTATTTT	CASRGNPERATQYF
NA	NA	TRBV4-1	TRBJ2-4	TGCGCCAGCAGCCAAGTCATTGGACTATCCCAAAACATTCAGTACTTC	CASSQVIGLSQNIQYF
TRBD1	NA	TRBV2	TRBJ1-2	TGTGCCAGCAGTCTCCAGAGGACAGGTTATAACTATGGCTACACCTTC	CASSLQRTGYNYGYTF
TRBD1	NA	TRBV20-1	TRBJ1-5	TGCAGTGCTAGACCGGAGACAGGGAGCAATCAGCCCCAGCATTTT	CSARPETGSNQPQHF
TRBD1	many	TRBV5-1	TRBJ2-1	TGCGCCAGCAGCTTGAGGGACAGCTCCTACAATGAGCAGTTCTTC	CASSLRDSSYNEQFF
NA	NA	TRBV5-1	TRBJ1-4	TGCGCCAGCAGCTTTAGGGGTGAGGTCGAAAAACTGTTTTTT	CASSFRGEVEKLFF
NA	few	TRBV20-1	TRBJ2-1	TGCAGTGCTAAGGTGGTGAATGAGCAGTTCTTC	CSAKVVNEQFF
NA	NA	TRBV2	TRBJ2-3	TGTGCCAGCAGGAGGTCTAGCACAGATACGCAGTATTTT	CASRRSSTDTQYF
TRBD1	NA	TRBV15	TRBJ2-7	TGTGCCACCAGTAAAAACCCGGGACAGGGGGGCCTTCAGTACTTC	CATSKNPGQGGLQYF
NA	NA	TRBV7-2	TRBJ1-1	TGTGCCAGCAACTTAGAGCCCAGGGACACTGAAGCTTTCTTT	CASNLEPRDTEAFF
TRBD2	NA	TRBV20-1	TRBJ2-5	TGCAGTGCTACGCTACCAACGAGCGGGAGTGTTAAGACCCAGTACTTC	CSATLPTSGSVKTQYF
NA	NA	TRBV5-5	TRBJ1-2	TGTGCCAGCAGCCCCCCTTCCGAGTCATATGGCTACACCTTC	CASSPPSESYGYTF
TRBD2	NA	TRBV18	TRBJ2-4	TGTGCCAGCTCACCAGGTCAGACTAGCGGGTTTTTTCAGTACTTC	CASSPGQTSGFFQYF
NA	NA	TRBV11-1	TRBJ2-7	TGTGCCAGCGCATCCGGCTACGAGCAGTACTTC	CASASGYEQYF
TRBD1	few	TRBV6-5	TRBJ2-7	TGTGCCAGCAGTTACTCATACAGGGGATCCTACGAGCAGTACTTC	CASSYSYRGSYEQYF
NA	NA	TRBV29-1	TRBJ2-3	TGCAGCGTTGACGGCCCTGGGGAGCAGTATTTT	CSVDGPGEQYF
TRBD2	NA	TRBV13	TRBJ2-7	TGTGCCAGCAGCTTCGGGACTAGCGGGAGACGGTCTCCCTACGAGCAGTACTTC	CASSFGTSGRRSPYEQYF
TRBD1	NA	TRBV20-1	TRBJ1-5	TGCAGTGCTAGACGCAGGGGGACAACTAATAGCAATCAGCCCCAGCATTTT	CSARRRGTTNSNQPQHF
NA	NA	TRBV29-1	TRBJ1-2	TGCAGCGTTGAAGGCAGGGAGGACGGCTACACCTTC	CSVEGREDGYTF
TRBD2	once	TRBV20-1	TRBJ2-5	TGCAGTGCCATTAACAACCGGGACTATACCTTC	CSAINNRDYTF
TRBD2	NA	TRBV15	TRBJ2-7	TGTGCCACCAGCACCGCGGGAGCGGACTCCTACGAGCAGTACTTC	CATSTAGADSYEQYF
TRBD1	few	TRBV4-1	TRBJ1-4	TGCGCCAGCAGCCATACCTGGGACAGGGGCGGAAAACTGTTTTTT	CASSHTWDRGGKLFF
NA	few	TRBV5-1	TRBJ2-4	TGCGCCAGCAGCTTGGCTGGTCAAAACATTCAGTACTTC	CASSLAGQNIQYF
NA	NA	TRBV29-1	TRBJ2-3	TGCAGCGTCGACCCGGTACAGCCGGTCCTGGATACGCAGTATTTT	CSVDPVQPVLDTQYF
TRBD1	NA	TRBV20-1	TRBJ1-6	TGCAGTGCTAGAGTCGGGACAGGGGCGTTTAATTCACCCCTCCACTTT	CSARVGTGAFNSPLHF
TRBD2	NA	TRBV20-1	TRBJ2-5	TGCAGTGCTAGGAGGCCCCCACTAGCGGGGGGACAAGAGACCCAGTACTTC	CSARRPPLAGGQETQYF
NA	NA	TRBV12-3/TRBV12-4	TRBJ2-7	TGTGCCAGCAGTCCCCAGGAGGTGGCGGCCTGGCAGGGCTTGACCTACGAGCAGTACTTC	CASSPQEVAAWQGLTYEQYF
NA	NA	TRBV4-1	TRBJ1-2	TGCGCCAGCAGCCCCATTGGGGGTTATGGCTACACCTTC	CASSPIGGYGYTF
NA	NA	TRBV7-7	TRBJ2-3	TGTGCTAGCAGCCTCCGGGTGGGCACAGAGACGCAGTATTTT	CASSLRVGTETQYF
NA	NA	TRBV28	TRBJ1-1	TGTGCCAGCAGTTACGGATCAGACAGATTGAACACTGAAGCTTTCTTT	CASSYGSDRLNTEAFF
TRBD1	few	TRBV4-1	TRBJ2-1	TGCGCCAGCAGCCAAGTGATGACAGGGAACAATGAGCAGTTCTTC	CASSQVMTGNNEQFF
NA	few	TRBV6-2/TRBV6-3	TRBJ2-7	TGTGCCAGCAGAAACCAGGGTTTCGAGCAGTACTTC	CASRNQGFEQYF
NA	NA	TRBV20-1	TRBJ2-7	TGCAGTGCTCAAGGTCCGGACTATACCTACGAGCAGTACTTC	CSAQGPDYTYEQYF
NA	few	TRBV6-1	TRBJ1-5	TGTGCCAGCAGTGAGGGATTTAATCAGCCCCAGCATTTT	CASSEGFNQPQHF
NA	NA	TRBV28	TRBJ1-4	TGTGCCAGCAGTTTAGTGACAACTAATGAAAAACTGTTTTTT	CASSLVTTNEKLFF
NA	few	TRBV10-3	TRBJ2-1	TGTGCCATCAGTGAGTCGAGGGGCCTCAATGAGCAGTTCTTC	CAISESRGLNEQFF
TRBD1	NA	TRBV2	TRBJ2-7	TGTGCCAGCAGCGTAACAGGGGGCCCCTACGAGCAGTACTTC	CASSVTGGPYEQYF
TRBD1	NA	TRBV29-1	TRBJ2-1	TGCAGCGTTTCAGACCCGGGACAGCGCAATGAGCAGTTCTTC	CSVSDPGQRNEQFF
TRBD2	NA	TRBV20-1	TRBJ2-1	TGCAGTGCAACACTAGCGCAAGAGATTTACTACAATGAGCAGTTCTTC	CSATLAQEIYYNEQFF
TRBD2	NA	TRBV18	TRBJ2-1	TGTGCCAGCTCACCTAGCGGGGGGGCACGCAATGAGCAGTTCTTC	CASSPSGGARNEQFF
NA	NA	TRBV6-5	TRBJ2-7	TGTGCCAGCAGTTCTCATGTGGGTAACTACGAGCAGTACTTC	CASSSHVGNYEQYF
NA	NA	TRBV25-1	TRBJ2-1	TGTGCCAGCAGTGAACGCAGGTACAATGAGCAGTTCTTC	CASSERRYNEQFF
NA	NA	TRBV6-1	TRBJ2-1	TGTGCCAGCAGTGAAGCGCTTTTCAGTCTTGAGCAGTTCTTC	CASSEALFSLEQFF
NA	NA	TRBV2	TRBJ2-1	TGTGCCAGCCTCCGGGGGCTGGTCTCCTACAATGAGCAGTTCTTC	CASLRGLVSYNEQFF